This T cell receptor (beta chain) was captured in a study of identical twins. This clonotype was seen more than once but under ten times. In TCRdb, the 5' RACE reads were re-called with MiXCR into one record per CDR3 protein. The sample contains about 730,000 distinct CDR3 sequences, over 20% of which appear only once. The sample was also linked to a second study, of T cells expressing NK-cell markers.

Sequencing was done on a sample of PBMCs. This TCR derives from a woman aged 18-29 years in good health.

Here the CDR3 reads CASSSGGRFADTQYF. The CDR3 DNA follows: TGCGCCAGCAGCTCCGGGGGCAGGTTCGCAGATACGCAGTATTTT. The chain employs TRBV5-1 and TRBJ2-3; D tentatively reads TRBD1 or TRBD2 (6 bases each). The CDR3 is made up of 15 amino acids. CDR1 and CDR2 (germline): SGHRS, YFSETQ. Trimming removed 3 bases from V and 4 bases from J, with 15 bases in between.